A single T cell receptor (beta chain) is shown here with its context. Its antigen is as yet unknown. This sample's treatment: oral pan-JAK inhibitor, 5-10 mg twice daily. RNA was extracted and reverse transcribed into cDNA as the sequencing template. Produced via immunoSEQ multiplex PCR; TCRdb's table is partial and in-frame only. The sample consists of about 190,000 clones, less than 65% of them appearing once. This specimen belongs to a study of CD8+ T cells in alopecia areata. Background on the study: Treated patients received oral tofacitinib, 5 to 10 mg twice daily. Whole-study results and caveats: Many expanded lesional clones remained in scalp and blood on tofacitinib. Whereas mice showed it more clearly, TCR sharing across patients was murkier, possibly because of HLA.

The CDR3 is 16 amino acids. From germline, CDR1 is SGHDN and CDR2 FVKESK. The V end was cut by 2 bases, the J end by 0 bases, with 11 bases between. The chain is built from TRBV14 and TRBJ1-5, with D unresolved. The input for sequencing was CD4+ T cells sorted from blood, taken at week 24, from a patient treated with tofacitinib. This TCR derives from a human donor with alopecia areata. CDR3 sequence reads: CASSQMERYSNQPQHF. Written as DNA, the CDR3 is TGTGCCAGCAGCCAAATGGAACGGTATAGCAATCAGCCCCAGCATTTT.